This T cell receptor beta chain came from a study of Graves' ophthalmopathy and Graves' hyperthyroidism. Findings and limits, study-wide: At around 68% sensitivity and roughly 72% specificity, the model predicted progression of the ophthalmopathy.

RNA transcripts were the template, and TCR beta CDR3 regions were amplified from them. A first-round RT-PCR used HTBI primers, followed by a second-round multiplex PCR. One entry per CDR3 protein results from TCRdb running MiXCR on the multiplex PCR reads. The sample lists some 1.1 million distinct CDR3 sequences, 35% to 45% occurring once. Turning to this clonotype: What it binds is unknown.

The CDR3 totals 14 residues. Germline CDR1 is DFQATT and CDR2 is SNEGSKA (reference sequence). V was cut by 6 bases and J by 4 bases, with 13 bases left in between. Uncontrolled infections, other autoimmune diseases, pregnancy or lactation barred patients from enrollment. The evidence that diagnosis relied on was clinical symptoms, serum thyroxine, TRAb, thyroid ultrasound and orbital computed tomography. Source material: peripheral blood or thyroid tissue (not recorded which). This clonotype was obtained from an adult man with Graves' hyperthyroidism. V usage is TRBV20-1 and J usage is TRBJ1-6; perhaps TRBD1 as D (6 bases). CDR3 DNA: TGCAGTGCCAAAACCGGGACATATAATTCACCCCTCCACTTT. Encoded protein: CSAKTGTYNSPLHF.